A selection of T cell receptor beta chains follows, all from one sample in a study of cytomegalovirus exposure and HLA in healthy donors. Measured with immunoSEQ multiplex PCR; TCRdb has only the in-frame clones, and not every one. The sample holds 80,000 to 100,000 clones; about four fifths are singletons and the top ten take about 3.1%. The material sequenced was PBMCs. The receptors here all came from a male donor in good health and CMV-seropositive. CDR3s include the opening cysteine and the closing phenylalanine or tryptophan. The D gene is left open where the match is weak. Clone size, where shown, is once, few, many, or a class for clones that have expanded.

-	-	TRBV21-1	TRBJ1-5	CASSKEGRGSNQPQHF	TGTGCCAGCAGCAAAGAGGGTCGGGGTAGCAATCAGCCCCAGCATTTT
-	-	TRBV27	TRBJ1-5	CASSGDSNQPQHF	TGTGCCAGCAGTGGAGACAGCAATCAGCCCCAGCATTTT
once	-	TRBV2	TRBJ1-6	CASSAGIGNSPLHF	TGTGCCAGCAGTGCAGGGATAGGAAATTCACCCCTCCACTTT
-	-	TRBV20-1	TRBJ1-2	CSAELLHGYTF	TGCAGTGCCGAGTTACTCCATGGCTACACCTTC
few	TRBD2	TRBV18	TRBJ2-7	CASSLGLAGPYEQYF	TGTGCCAGCTCACTGGGACTAGCGGGCCCCTACGAGCAGTACTTC
few	-	TRBV19	TRBJ2-1	CASSKGLYYNEQFF	TGTGCCAGTAGTAAAGGACTGTACTACAATGAGCAGTTCTTC
few	-	TRBV11-3	TRBJ1-1	CASSSRQNTEAFF	TGTGCCAGCAGCTCCAGACAGAACACTGAAGCTTTCTTT
-	-	TRBV29-1	TRBJ1-5	CSVGGNQPQNF	TGCAGCGTTGGAGGGAATCAGCCCCAGAATTTT
few	-	TRBV19	TRBJ1-5	CASTLGSGGNQPQHF	TGTGCCAGTACCCTCGGGTCGGGAGGCAATCAGCCCCAGCATTTT
once	TRBD2	TRBV9	TRBJ2-1	CASSVGGAGGNLNEQFF	TGTGCCAGCAGCGTAGGAGGGGCGGGGGGGAATCTCAATGAGCAGTTCTTC
-	-	TRBV4-2	TRBJ2-7	CASSQDRSYEQYF	TGTGCCAGCAGCCAAGATCGCTCCTACGAGCAGTACTTC
-	-	TRBV7-2	TRBJ1-4	CASSLGTWNEKLFF	TGTGCCAGCAGCTTAGGGACATGGAATGAAAAACTGTTTTTT
-	-	TRBV12-5	TRBJ1-5	CASGLVLGQANQPQHF	TGTGCTAGTGGTTTGGTACTGGGGCAGGCGAATCAGCCCCAGCATTTT
-	-	TRBV19	TRBJ1-1	CASSHTTQGTEAFF	TGTGCCAGTAGTCACACGACCCAGGGGACTGAAGCTTTCTTT
-	-	TRBV18	TRBJ2-1	CASSPGDFYNEQFF	TGTGCCAGCTCACCAGGGGACTTCTACAATGAGCAGTTCTTC
-	TRBD1	TRBV18	TRBJ1-2	CASSPRGYGYTF	TGTGCCAGCTCCCCCAGGGGGTATGGCTACACCTTC
-	TRBD1	TRBV2	TRBJ1-1	CASSKQGGNTEAFF	TGTGCCAGCAGTAAACAGGGGGGGAACACTGAAGCTTTCTTT
once	-	TRBV7-2	TRBJ1-5	CASSFGQSSNQPQHF	TGTGCCAGCAGCTTCGGACAGTCCAGCAATCAGCCCCAGCATTTT
-	-	TRBV6-6	TRBJ1-2	CASSYSNQAGNGYTF	TGTGCCAGCAGTTACTCGAATCAGGCAGGGAATGGCTACACCTTC
-	-	TRBV27	TRBJ1-6	CASSSQGGYSPLHF	TGTGCCAGCAGTTCCCAGGGTGGGTATTCACCCCTCCACTTT
-	TRBD1	TRBV9	TRBJ1-2	CASSAQQGAGGYTF	TGTGCCAGCAGCGCCCAACAGGGGGCGGGAGGCTACACCTTC
-	-	TRBV5-6	TRBJ1-1	CASSLGGGGVAFF	TGTGCCAGCAGCTTGGGCGGGGGCGGGGTAGCTTTCTTT
once	TRBD1	TRBV6-5	TRBJ1-4	CASKGGTGGEKLFF	TGTGCCAGCAAAGGGGGGACAGGGGGTGAAAAACTGTTTTTT
-	TRBD1	TRBV5-1	TRBJ1-1	CASFSGGVGFSTEAFF	TGCGCCAGCTTCTCAGGGGGCGTGGGATTCAGCACTGAAGCTTTCTTT
-	TRBD1	TRBV7-9	TRBJ1-5	CASSAGGQPQHF	TGTGCCAGCAGCGCAGGGGGTCAGCCCCAGCATTTT
-	TRBD2	TRBV5-1	TRBJ2-7	CASSNSGASYEQYF	TGCGCCAGCAGCAATAGCGGGGCCTCCTACGAGCAGTACTTC
-	-	TRBV4-1	TRBJ2-5	CASSQTPVRPNRQETQYF	TGCGCCAGCAGCCAGACCCCGGTCAGGCCTAACCGGCAAGAGACCCAGTACTTC
-	-	TRBV19	TRBJ1-6	CASSPPTGNYNSPLHF	TGTGCCAGTAGCCCTCCCACAGGAAACTATAATTCACCCCTCCACTTT
-	-	TRBV4-1	TRBJ1-2	CASSQGRGVGGYGYTF	TGCGCCAGCAGCCAAGGGCGCGGTGTGGGAGGGTATGGCTACACCTTC
-	TRBD1	TRBV7-9	TRBJ1-1	CASSLASNRGAFF	TGTGCCAGCAGCTTAGCGTCAAACAGGGGAGCTTTCTTT
once	-	TRBV4-3	TRBJ1-2	CASSQDQTGTKYGYTF	TGCGCCAGCAGCCAAGATCAGACAGGAACTAAATATGGCTACACCTTC
-	-	TRBV27	TRBJ1-5	CASRDKSNQPQHF	TGTGCCAGCCGGGACAAATCGAATCAGCCCCAGCATTTT
once	-	TRBV7-9	TRBJ1-4	CASSLPGTLLPELFF	TGTGCCAGCAGCCTGCCCGGGACTCTCCTCCCTGAACTGTTTTTT
-	TRBD1	TRBV7-6	TRBJ2-7	CASALGDRVYEQYF	TGTGCCAGCGCGCTTGGGGACAGGGTCTACGAGCAGTACTTC
-	TRBD1	TRBV7-9	TRBJ1-3	CASSQTGVGNTIYF	TGTGCCAGCAGCCAAACAGGGGTCGGAAACACCATATATTTT